The 9 T cell receptor beta chains below all came from one sample that was sequenced in a study of cytomegalovirus exposure and HLA in healthy donors (dated by TCRdb to 2017 to 2019). The library came from the immunoSEQ multiplex PCR assay. For the multiplex PCR, a mixture combining 60 forward primers for TCR Vbeta segments and 13 reverse primers for TCR Jbeta segments was used. TCRdb stores this immuneACCESS table with in-frame sequences only. Part of the clones is absent; in the studies checked, under half of the shortfall reflects unresolved V genes, and no reason is known for the rest. The sample has 150,000 to 200,000 clones on record, 80% of them singletons. The top ten clonotypes cover about 4.3% of the sample. The sequenced material came from PBMCs. Receptors originate from a man between 25 and 39 years old in good health and CMV-seronegative.

The genes are TRBV29-1 and TRBJ2-2, with TRBD1 matching over 7 bases. With V trimmed by 1 base and J by 6 bases, 8 bases remained unmatched. The germline V gene encodes CDR1 SQVTM and CDR2 ANQGSEA. The CDR3 is 15 residues long. The DNA for the CDR3 is TGCAGCGTTGAAGTCCCGGGACAGCCGGCCGGGGAGCTGTTTTTT. Its translation is CSVEVPGQPAGELFF.

This clone was picked up one time. The chain carries TRBV5-8 and TRBJ1-3, with D possibly TRBD1 on 6 matching bases. The ends were cut back, 3 bases at V and 3 bases at J, with 13 bases in the middle. The CDR3 is made up of 15 amino acids. CDR1 is SGHTS, CDR2 YDEGEE, per germline. The CDR3 DNA follows: TGTGCCAGCAGCTCGCTGGGGGCCTATGGAAACACCATATATTTT. This translates into CASSSLGAYGNTIYF.

CDR3: CASSVATAGTYEQYF. Written as DNA, the CDR3 is TGTGCCAGCAGCGTAGCTACGGCAGGGACCTACGAGCAGTACTTC. The chain employs TRBV9 and TRBJ2-7; possibly TRBD1 for D (5 bases). The CDR3 length is 15 residues. The germline gives CDR1 SGDLS, CDR2 YYNGEE. Trimming cost V 0 bases and J 2 bases, with 12 bases left between them.

The chain couples TRBV7-3 to TRBJ2-3; 9 bases line up with TRBD2. Trimming took 5 bases from V and 3 from J; bases not matched to a gene: 15. Germline V gene data show CDR1 as SGHTA and CDR2 as FQGTGA. This CDR3 spans 18 amino acids. CDR3 nucleotide sequence: TGTGCCAGCAGCCCCCGGTCGAGCGGGGGGCGGGGAACAGATACGCAGTATTTT. Translation gives CASSPRSSGGRGTDTQYF.

The rearrangement uses TRBV5-1 and TRBJ2-1; D is unresolved. The CDR3 extends over 16 amino acids. Trimming pared 3 bases from V and 8 bases from J, leaving 21 bases between. Germline assignment: CDR1 SGHRS and CDR2 YFSETQ. The CDR3 sequence is CASSSPDLSPRDEQFF. In DNA form, the CDR3 reads TGCGCCAGCAGCTCCCCGGATCTATCCCCTCGGGATGAGCAGTTCTTC.

The chain uses TRBV9 and TRBJ1-3, with a weak D call TRBD1 (5 bases). CDR1 is SGDLS and CDR2 is YYNGEE in the germline V gene. The V end lost 0 bases, the J end lost 3 bases, and 7 bases lay between the germline ends. This CDR3 contains 14 residues. The CDR3 DNA reads TGTGCCAGCAGCGTAGTAGGGGATGGAAACACCATATATTTT. Its translation is CASSVVGDGNTIYF.

The chain uses TRBV27 and TRBJ2-7; maybe TRBD1 (5 bases). This CDR3 contains 13 residues. Trimming cost V 10 bases and J 5 bases, with 18 bases left between them. Germline loops: CDR1 MNHEY, CDR2 SMNVEV (reference sequence). The CDR3 is CATKGLLRDEQYF. CDR3 nucleotide sequence: TGTGCCACCAAGGGGCTCCTTAGAGACGAGCAGTACTTC.

The V gene is TRBV11-2, the J gene TRBJ2-1; D call uncertain. V lost 4 bases and J 0 bases, leaving 10 bases between the germline ends. In germline, CDR1 is SGHAT, CDR2 FQNNGV. The CDR3 consists of 15 residues. CDR3 sequence (DNA): TGTGCCAGCAGCTCTAAGTTGAGCTCCTACAATGAGCAGTTCTTC. This sequence encodes CASSSKLSSYNEQFF.

CDR3 DNA sequence: TGTGCCAGCAGCTTGCCCGGACAGGACCCTGAAGCTTTCTTT. It translates to CASSLPGQDPEAFF. The chain is built from TRBV5-4 and TRBJ1-1; 7 bases agree with TRBD1. This CDR3 spans 14 amino acids. Germline CDR1 SGHNT, CDR2 YYREEE (reference sequence). V trimming: 1 base; J trimming: 6 bases; junction bases outside the gene matches: 6.